This TCR beta chain was observed in a study of shared clonotypes between healthy human individuals. Study-wide results and caveats: The study's rarefaction showed incomplete sorted-subset sequencing despite large depth.

The CDR3 length is 14 residues. CDR1 is SGHRS, CDR2 YFSETQ, per germline. Deletions cut 0 bases from V and 3 bases from J, with 7 bases between. Running of the assay took place at deep level. Original analysis: ImmunoSEQ output lacked quality scores and full-length reads, limiting matched filtering. Data came from immunoSEQ multiplex PCR; TCRdb stores just in-frame clones and leaves some out. V, J and clone size derive from that table, while D and trimming were established from the DNA sequence. Found here are around 1.9 million clones, about 93% of them singletons; the top ten hold more than 1.5%. Points on this clone: Its antigen remains unknown. The sample has other DNA sequences that encode this CDR3 too.

The naive CD8 population came from CD45RO-negative cells selected for CCR7, without terminally differentiated effector memory CD45RA+ cells. This sequence was found in a man younger than 35 in good health. Some clones in this sample may be carry-over from other donors' samples. Source material: naive CD8+ T cells from PBMCs. The chain has TRBV5-1 and TRBJ2-1; weak D call: TRBD2 (6 bases). CDR3 in amino acids: CASSLGRDYNEQFF. CDR3 bases: TGCGCCAGCAGCTTGGGGCGGGACTACAATGAGCAGTTCTTC.